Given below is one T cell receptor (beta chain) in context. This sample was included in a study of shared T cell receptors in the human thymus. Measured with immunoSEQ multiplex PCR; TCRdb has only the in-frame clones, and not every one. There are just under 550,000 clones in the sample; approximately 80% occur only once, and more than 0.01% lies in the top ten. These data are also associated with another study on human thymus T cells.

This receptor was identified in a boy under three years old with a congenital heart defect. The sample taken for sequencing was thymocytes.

The CDR3 nucleotides read TGCGCCAGCAGCCAAGATCCGGACCCGGAGGTCCACAATGAGCAGTTCTTC. Translating it yields CASSQDPDPEVHNEQFF. The chain is built from TRBV4-3 and TRBJ2-1, with D perhaps matching TRBD2 (5 bases). Per the germline V gene, CDR1 is LGHNA and CDR2 is YSLEER. The CDR3 spans 17 residues. V gave up 0 bases and J gave up 5 bases, with 17 bases separating them.